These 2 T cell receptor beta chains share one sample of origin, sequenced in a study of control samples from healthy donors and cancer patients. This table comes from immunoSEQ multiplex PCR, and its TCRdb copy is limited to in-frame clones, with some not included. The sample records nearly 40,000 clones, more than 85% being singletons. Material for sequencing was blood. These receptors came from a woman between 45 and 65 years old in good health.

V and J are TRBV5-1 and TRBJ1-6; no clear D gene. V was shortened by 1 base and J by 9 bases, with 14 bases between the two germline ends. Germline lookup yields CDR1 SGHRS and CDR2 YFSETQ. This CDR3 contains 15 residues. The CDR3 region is CASSLNSLSSSPLHF. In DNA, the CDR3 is TGCGCCAGCAGCTTGAACAGCCTATCAAGTTCACCCCTCCACTTT.

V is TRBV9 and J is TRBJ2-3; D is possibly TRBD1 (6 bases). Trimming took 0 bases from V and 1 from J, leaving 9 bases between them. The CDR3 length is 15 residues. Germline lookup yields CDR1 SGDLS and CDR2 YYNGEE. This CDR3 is CASSVAKGGTDTQYF. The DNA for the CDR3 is TGTGCCAGCAGCGTAGCGAAGGGGGGCACAGATACGCAGTATTTT.